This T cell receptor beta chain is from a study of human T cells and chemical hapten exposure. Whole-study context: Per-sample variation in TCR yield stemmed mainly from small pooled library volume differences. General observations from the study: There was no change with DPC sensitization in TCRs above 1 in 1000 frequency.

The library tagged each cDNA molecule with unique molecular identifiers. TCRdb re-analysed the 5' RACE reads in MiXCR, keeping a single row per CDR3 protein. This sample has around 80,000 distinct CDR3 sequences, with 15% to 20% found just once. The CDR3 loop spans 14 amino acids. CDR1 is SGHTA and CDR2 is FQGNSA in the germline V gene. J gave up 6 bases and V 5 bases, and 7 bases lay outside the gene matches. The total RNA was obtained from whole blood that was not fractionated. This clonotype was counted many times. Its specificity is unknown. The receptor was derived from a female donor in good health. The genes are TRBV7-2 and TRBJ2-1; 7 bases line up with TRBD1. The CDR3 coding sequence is TGTGCCAGCAGCCGGCAGACAGGGAGCAATGAGCAGTTCTTC. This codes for CASSRQTGSNEQFF.